The present TCR beta chain was sequenced within a study of blood T cells in healthy people across ages. Per sample, no less than 5 micrograms of total RNA were extracted. Trimming pared 7 bases from V and 3 bases from J, leaving 12 bases between. The CDR3 consists of 13 residues. A sample-barcoded 5' primer and a J-beta primer mix were used in a second PCR of roughly 7 to 11 cycles. TCRdb fed the 5' RACE reads into MiXCR, producing one record per CDR3 protein. The table records 850,000 to 1,100,000 distinct CDR3 sequences, around two fifths of them present only once. The sequenced sample consisted of blood. The chain uses TRBV12-3 or TRBV12-4 and TRBJ1-2; D perhaps matches TRBD1 (5 bases). The source of this sequence is a man aged 18 to 30 in good health. The CDR3, as DNA: TGTGCCAGCACCGGGACGGACCACTATGGCTACACCTTC. Translating gives CASTGTDHYGYTF.